This T cell receptor beta chain was recorded in a study of cytomegalovirus exposure and HLA in healthy donors. Study at large: The 120 or so validation repertoires used the same platform as the roughly 700 first-cohort repertoires (as reported by a later analysis). The study, taken as a whole, reports: Subsequent analysis of the 120 or so validation repertoires found a tendency for first-cohort TCR clusters to co-occur. Reports described diagnosis of cytomegalovirus status by the classifier as highly specific and sensitive.

Comment on this clone: Antigen unknown.

Germline loops: CDR1 SGDLS, CDR2 YYNGEE. The CDR3 sequence is 15 residues long. V lost 3 bases and J lost 1; bases outside the gene matches: 6. Profiling relied on immunoSEQ multiplex PCR, and the TCRdb table lists in-frame clones only, not all of them. This table has tens of thousands of clones, more than 85% appearing once. This clonotype was sampled from a woman under 40 in good health and CMV-seronegative. This rearrangement joins TRBV9 to TRBJ1-2, with 7 bases that match TRBD1. The sequenced material came from PBMCs. The CDR3 protein is CASSGRDSYNYGYTF. CDR3 bases: TGTGCCAGCAGCGGACGGGACAGCTATAACTATGGCTACACCTTC.